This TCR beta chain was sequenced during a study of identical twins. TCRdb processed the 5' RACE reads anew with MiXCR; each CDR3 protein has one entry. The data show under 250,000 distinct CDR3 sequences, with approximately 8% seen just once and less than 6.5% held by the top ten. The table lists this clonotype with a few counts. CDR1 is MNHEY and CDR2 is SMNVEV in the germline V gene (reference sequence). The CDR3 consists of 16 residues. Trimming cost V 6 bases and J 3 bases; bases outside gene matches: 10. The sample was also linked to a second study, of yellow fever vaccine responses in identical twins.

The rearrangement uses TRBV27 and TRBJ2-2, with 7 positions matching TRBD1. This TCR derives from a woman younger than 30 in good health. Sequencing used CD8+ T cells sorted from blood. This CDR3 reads CASSFDREGYTGELFF. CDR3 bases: TGTGCCAGCAGCTTCGACAGGGAAGGTTACACCGGGGAGCTGTTTTTT.